The clone carrying this TCR beta chain was seen only a few times. What it binds is unknown. A sample-barcoded 5' primer and a J-beta primer mix were used in a second PCR of roughly 6 to 11 cycles. Samples each returned at least 2.5 million CDR3-containing paired-end reads. In TCRdb, the 5' RACE reads were re-called with MiXCR into one record per CDR3 protein. The data hold 1.5 million to 2 million distinct CDR3 sequences, with 49% observed a single time. The sample originates from a study of blood T cells in healthy people across ages. General study results and limits: More naive CD4+ cells and higher diversity were found in long-lived than in aged donors. Per-million-T-cell TCR beta diversity fell roughly linearly with age.

CDR3 size: 15 residues. Looked up from germline, CDR1 is MDHEN and CDR2 is SYDVKM. V trimming: 1 base; J trimming: 4 bases; junction bases outside the gene matches: 5. With each sample, at least 5.5 micrograms of total RNA were extracted. This sequence joins TRBV28 and TRBJ2-7; 9 positions match TRBD1. Material: blood. The sequence came from a woman aged 35 to 49 in good health. The CDR3 region has the DNA TGTGCCAGCAGTTTATACAGGGGGCATGGGTACGAGCAGTACTTC. Protein product: CASSLYRGHGYEQYF.